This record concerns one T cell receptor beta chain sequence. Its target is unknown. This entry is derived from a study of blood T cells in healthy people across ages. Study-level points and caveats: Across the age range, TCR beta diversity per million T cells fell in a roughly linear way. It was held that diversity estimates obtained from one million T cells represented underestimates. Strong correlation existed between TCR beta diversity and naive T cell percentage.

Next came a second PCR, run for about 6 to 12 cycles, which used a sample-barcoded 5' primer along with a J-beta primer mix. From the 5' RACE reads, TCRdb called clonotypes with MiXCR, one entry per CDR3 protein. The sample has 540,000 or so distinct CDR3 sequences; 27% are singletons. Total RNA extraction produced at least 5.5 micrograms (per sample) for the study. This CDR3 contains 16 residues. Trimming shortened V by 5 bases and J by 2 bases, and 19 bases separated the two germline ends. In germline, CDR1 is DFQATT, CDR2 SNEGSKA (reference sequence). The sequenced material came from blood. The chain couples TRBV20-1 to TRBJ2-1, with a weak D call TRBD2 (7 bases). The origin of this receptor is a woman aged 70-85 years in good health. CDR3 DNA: TGCAGTGCTCCGAGAGGGGGGGTTCTCACCTACAATGAGCAGTTCTTC. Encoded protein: CSAPRGGVLTYNEQFF.